This T cell receptor beta chain is from a study of cytomegalovirus exposure and HLA in healthy donors. Primers: 60 Vbeta forward and 13 Jbeta reverse. Assay: immunoSEQ multiplex PCR; the TCRdb copy retains only in-frame clones and omits some. This sample has around 150,000 clones; around two thirds occur once, and the top ten carry approximately 1.5%. Turning to this clone: Its antigen is not known.

Germline CDR1 and CDR2: SGHRS and YFSETQ. The CDR3 has 13 amino acids. Trimming left V 3 bases short and J 2 bases short, with 8 bases between. The study, taken as a whole, reports: It was reportedly the case that the classifier diagnosed cytomegalovirus status with high specificity and sensitivity. Versus the 666-donor mean, an Asian-associated ancestry cluster reportedly showed fewer N-insertions in a later analysis.

This TCR was recovered from a man aged 45-65 years in good health and CMV-seronegative. The genes are TRBV5-1 and TRBJ1-1, with a weak D call TRBD1 (5 bases). The specimen was PBMCs. The CDR3 DNA reads TGCGCCAGCAGCTCGGACACTAACACTGAAGCTTTCTTT. It yields the protein CASSSDTNTEAFF.